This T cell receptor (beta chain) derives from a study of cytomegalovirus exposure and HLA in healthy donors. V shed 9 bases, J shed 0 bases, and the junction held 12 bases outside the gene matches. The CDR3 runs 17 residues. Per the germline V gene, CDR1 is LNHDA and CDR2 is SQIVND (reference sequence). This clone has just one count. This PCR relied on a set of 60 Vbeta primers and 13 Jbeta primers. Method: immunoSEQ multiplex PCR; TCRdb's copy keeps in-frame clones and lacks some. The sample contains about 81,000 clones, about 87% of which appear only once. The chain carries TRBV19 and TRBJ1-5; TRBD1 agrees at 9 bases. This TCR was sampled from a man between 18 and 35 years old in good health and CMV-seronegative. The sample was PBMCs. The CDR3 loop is CASSRDRAFYSNQPQHF. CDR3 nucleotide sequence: TGTGCCAGCAGCCGGGACAGGGCCTTTTATAGCAATCAGCCCCAGCATTTT.